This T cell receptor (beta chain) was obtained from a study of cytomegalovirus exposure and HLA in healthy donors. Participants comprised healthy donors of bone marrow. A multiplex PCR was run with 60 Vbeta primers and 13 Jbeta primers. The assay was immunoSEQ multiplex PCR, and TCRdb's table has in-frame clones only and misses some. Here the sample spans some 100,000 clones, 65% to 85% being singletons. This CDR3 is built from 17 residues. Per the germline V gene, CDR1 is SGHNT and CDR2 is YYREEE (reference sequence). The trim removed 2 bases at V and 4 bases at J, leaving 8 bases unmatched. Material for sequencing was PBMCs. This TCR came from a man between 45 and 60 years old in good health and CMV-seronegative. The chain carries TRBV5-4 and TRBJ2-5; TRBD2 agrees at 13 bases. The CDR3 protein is CASSFLGLAGARETQYF. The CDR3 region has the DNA TGTGCCAGCAGCTTTTTAGGACTAGCGGGGGCCCGAGAGACCCAGTACTTC.